This TCR beta chain was recorded in a study of shared clonotypes between healthy human individuals. Study overall: Three plates were used per donor for CD4 naive, three for CD4 memory, two for CD8 naive and one for CD8 memory.

V lost 2 bases, J lost 7 bases, and 18 bases lay in between. Looked up from germline, CDR1 is MNHNS and CDR2 is SASEGT. The CDR3 runs to 16 residues. Positively selected for CCR7, the CD45RO-negative cells used as naive CD8 cells excluded terminally differentiated effector memory CD45RA+ cells. The study's findings and limits: Incompleteness in sorted-subset sequencing, despite large depth, was shown by rarefaction.

Authors' methods: Junction-only immunoSEQ sequences carried no quality scores, so filtering differed. Repertoires were generated with immunoSEQ multiplex PCR, while TCRdb's copy carries only in-frame clones and drops some. D and trimming were read from the DNA, whereas the V and J calls and clone size are those reported in that table. The profile shows some 2 million clones, just under 95% of them singletons. With respect to this clone: What it recognizes is unknown.

The V call is TRBV6-1, the J call TRBJ2-1; a possible D gene is TRBD2 (5 bases). Sequenced sample: naive CD8+ T cells sorted from blood. The receptor comes from a man in his late teens or twenties in good health. CDR3 region: CASSESVGAHWNEQFF. CDR3 in DNA: TGTGCCAGCAGTGAAAGTGTGGGAGCCCACTGGAATGAGCAGTTCTTC.